These T cell receptor beta chains were read from a single sample in a study of blood T cells in healthy people across ages. In TCRdb, the 5' RACE reads were re-called with MiXCR into one record per CDR3 protein. The sample carries about 830,000 distinct CDR3 sequences, 62% recorded once. Source material: blood. Receptors originate from a man aged 30-40 years in good health. Each CDR3 is given with its conserved first and last residue. The D gene is left open where the match is weak. Not all rows give a size; the values are once, few, many and, for expanded clones, a class.

j_call clone_size v_call d_call cdr3_nt cdr3_aa
TRBJ2-7 few TRBV7-2 - TGTGCCAGCAGCCCTAGTGTACGTTACGAGCAGTACTTC CASSPSVRYEQYF
TRBJ1-6 - TRBV14 - TGTGCCAGCAGCCAAAGGGACAAGAGTTCACCCCTCCACTTT CASSQRDKSSPLHF
TRBJ2-3 few TRBV24-1 - TGTGCCACCAGGCCTCCAGGGGGCACAGATACGCAGTATTTT CATRPPGGTDTQYF
TRBJ2-3 - TRBV9 TRBD1 TGTGCCAGCAGCGCATCAGGGGGCCCAGATACGCAGTATTTT CASSASGGPDTQYF
TRBJ2-1 - TRBV27 - TGTGCCAGCAGTTTTAGATGGGGCTCCTACAATGAGCAGTTCTTC CASSFRWGSYNEQFF
TRBJ2-1 - TRBV7-3 TRBD2 TGTGCCAGCAGCTTAAGGCCTAGCGGGGTTTTCTACAATGAGCAGTTCTTC CASSLRPSGVFYNEQFF
TRBJ2-7 - TRBV7-9 - TGTGCCAGCAGCTTAGGGGCGTTTGGTAGCTACGAGCAGTACTTC CASSLGAFGSYEQYF
TRBJ1-5 - TRBV10-3 TRBD1 TGTGCCACAACAGGGGTGAGCAATCAGCCCCAGCATTTT CATTGVSNQPQHF
TRBJ2-1 - TRBV12-3/TRBV12-4 - TGTGCCAGCAGCTTCCGGGACGAAGGGGGCAATGAGCAGTTCTTC CASSFRDEGGNEQFF
TRBJ2-7 - TRBV6-6 - TGTGCCAGCATCTACCGGAGGGACCGACCATACGAGCAGTACTTC CASIYRRDRPYEQYF
TRBJ2-1 - TRBV3-1 - TGTGCCAGCAGCCAAGTGGTAAATGAGCAGTTCTTC CASSQVVNEQFF
TRBJ2-5 few TRBV10-3 - TGTGCCATCAGTGAAGGCGGCTTTGAAGGGACCCAGTACTTC CAISEGGFEGTQYF
TRBJ2-7 few TRBV29-1 - TGCAGCGTATTCGACTACGAGCAGTACTTC CSVFDYEQYF
TRBJ1-2 - TRBV6-2/TRBV6-3 - TGTGCCAGCAGTTATCAGGACAACCGGGGCTATGGCTACACCTTC CASSYQDNRGYGYTF
TRBJ1-1 - TRBV5-1 - TGCGCCAGCAGCTTGGGAGGGACGAGAACCGAAGCTTTCTTT CASSLGGTRTEAFF
TRBJ2-2 - TRBV30 TRBD1 TGTGCCTGGAGGACAGGGGGCGGCACCGGGGAGCTGTTTTTT CAWRTGGGTGELFF
TRBJ2-5 - TRBV7-2 - TGTGCCAGCAGCTTCACTAGGGAGGAGACCCAGTACTTC CASSFTREETQYF
TRBJ2-4 - TRBV20-1 - TGCAGTGCTAGAGATATAGGTCGTGGGGGGATCACGGGCAAAAACATTCAGTACTTC CSARDIGRGGITGKNIQYF
TRBJ1-6 few TRBV28 - TGTGCCAGCAGTTCGGGTAGCGCCTATAATTCACCCCTCCACTTT CASSSGSAYNSPLHF
TRBJ2-7 - TRBV20-1 - TGCAGTGCTAGTAAGGTGTGGTACGAGCAGTACTTC CSASKVWYEQYF
TRBJ2-5 few TRBV6-2/TRBV6-3 - TGTGCCAGCTCGGAGAAGCAAGAGACCCAGTACTTC CASSEKQETQYF
TRBJ2-7 - TRBV7-8 TRBD1 TGTGCCAGCACTCTGGGGGGACAGGGTACCGAGCAGTACTTC CASTLGGQGTEQYF
TRBJ1-5 - TRBV4-2 - TGTGCCAGCAGCCAAGAGGTGTCGAGAGGGTATAGCAATCAGCCCCAGCATTTT CASSQEVSRGYSNQPQHF
TRBJ2-3 - TRBV2 - TGTGCCAGCAGCAGCTCACTTCGGTATTTT CASSSSLRYF
TRBJ1-4 - TRBV3-1 - TGTGCCAGCAGCCAAGAGCTAGGGGCTAATGAAAAACTGTTTTTT CASSQELGANEKLFF
TRBJ2-7 - TRBV29-1 TRBD1 TGCGGCGTTGAAGAAACAGGGGGCTCCTACGAGCAGTACTTC CGVEETGGSYEQYF
TRBJ2-1 - TRBV29-1 TRBD2 TGCAGCGCGGGACTAGCGGGGGGGCCTAATGAGCAGTTCTTC CSAGLAGGPNEQFF
TRBJ2-1 - TRBV4-3 TRBD1 TGCGCCAGCAGCCAAAGCCCTACAGGGGCCATACTACTCAATGAGCAGTTCTTC CASSQSPTGAILLNEQFF
TRBJ2-1 - TRBV7-3 - TGTGCCAGCAGCTCCGCCGCCGGGACACTGAACAATGAGCAGTTCTTC CASSSAAGTLNNEQFF
TRBJ2-3 few TRBV10-3 - TGTGCCATCAGTGAGGGGGGGAGTAGCACAGATACGCAGTATTTT CAISEGGSSTDTQYF
TRBJ2-7 - TRBV7-9 - TGTGCCAGCAGCTTATTGAGGGCCAACGAGCAGTACTTC CASSLLRANEQYF
TRBJ1-2 - TRBV9 - TGTGCCAGCAGCGTACGTCCGGGGGATGGCTACACCTTC CASSVRPGDGYTF
TRBJ2-5 - TRBV9 TRBD1 TGTGCCAGCAGCATAACAGGGGGAGAGACCCAGTACTTC CASSITGGETQYF
TRBJ1-5 - TRBV12-3/TRBV12-4 - TGTGCCAGCAGTTTGGAAACACCTAGCAATCAGCCCCAGCATTTT CASSLETPSNQPQHF
TRBJ1-1 - TRBV5-1 - TGCGCCAGCAGCTTGGCCGTTACGGGGGGCCGAGAGAGAGCTGAAGCTTTCTTT CASSLAVTGGRERAEAFF
TRBJ2-6 - TRBV5-1 - TGCGCCAGCAGCTTGGCTTGGACATCGAGCTCTGGGGCCGACGTCCTGACTTTC CASSLAWTSSSGADVLTF
TRBJ1-6 - TRBV7-2 - TGTGCCAGCAGCTTATCGGGGTATAATTCACCCCTCCACTTT CASSLSGYNSPLHF
TRBJ2-3 - TRBV4-2 TRBD1 TGTGCCAGCAGTGACTTGGGACAGGGTCGGGCAGATACGCAGTATTTT CASSDLGQGRADTQYF
TRBJ1-2 - TRBV5-1 TRBD1 TGCGCCAGCAGCCACTGGGACAGATCCCTAAACTATGGCTACACCTTC CASSHWDRSLNYGYTF
TRBJ2-7 - TRBV6-1 - TGTACCAGCAGTGAACAGGGCAACGAGCAGTACTTC CTSSEQGNEQYF
TRBJ2-2 few TRBV7-2 TRBD2 TGTGCCAGCAGCTTAGCCGGGCGGGGGGGCACCGGGGAGCTGTTTTTT CASSLAGRGGTGELFF
TRBJ2-4 - TRBV7-2 - TGTGCCAGCAGCCTCCTCCCGGGGGTGCAAAACATTCAGTACTTC CASSLLPGVQNIQYF
TRBJ1-5 few TRBV20-1 - TGCAGTGCTAAGGACTATCCTCTGCCCCAGCATTTT CSAKDYPLPQHF
TRBJ2-7 - TRBV27 TRBD1 TGTGCCAGCAAGGAGGGACAGGGAATTTTCAACGAGCAGTACTTC CASKEGQGIFNEQYF
TRBJ1-5 - TRBV3-1 - TGTGCCAGCAGCCAAGCCGGGTTGGAGCCCCAGCATTTT CASSQAGLEPQHF
TRBJ2-1 - TRBV7-2 TRBD2 TGTGCCAGCAGATATACGGCGGGGGGATCGAATGAGCAGTTCTTC CASRYTAGGSNEQFF
TRBJ2-4 - TRBV6-6 - TGTGCCAGCAGTTTTACAAGAGACATTCAGTACTTC CASSFTRDIQYF
TRBJ2-7 - TRBV10-3 - TGTGCCATCAGTGGCCTGGCGGGGGCTCACGAGCAGTACTTC CAISGLAGAHEQYF
TRBJ1-2 few TRBV25-1 TRBD1 TGTGCCAGCAGTGGGGGACAGATCTATGGCTACACCTTC CASSGGQIYGYTF
TRBJ2-5 few TRBV27 TRBD2 TGTGCCAGCAGCCCTTGGGTAGGACTAGCGGGACGCACAAGGGAGACCCAGTACTTC CASSPWVGLAGRTRETQYF
TRBJ1-1 - TRBV7-8 - TGTGCCAGCAGCTTGGGCGAGGTTAGGGGTGAAGCTTTCTTT CASSLGEVRGEAFF
TRBJ2-7 - TRBV13 - TGTGCCAGCCGCCCTCTCGGGACGGACGAGCAGTACTTC CASRPLGTDEQYF
TRBJ2-3 - TRBV9 TRBD2 TGTGCCAGCAGCGTAGGGGATAGCGGGAACACAGATACGCAGTATTTT CASSVGDSGNTDTQYF
TRBJ1-4 once TRBV4-2 TRBD1 TGTGCCAGCAGCCCCGAGGGTGGACAGGCTCGTAATGAAAAACTGTTTTTT CASSPEGGQARNEKLFF
TRBJ2-7 - TRBV29-1 - TGCAGCGTTGCTGGGTCTACCTACGAGCAGTACTTC CSVAGSTYEQYF